This T cell receptor beta chain came from a study of blood T cell repertoires in COVID-19. Clones were read by immunoSEQ multiplex PCR, and TCRdb kept only the in-frame ones, dropping some. The sample lists more than 200,000 clones, approximately 90% occurring once. Trimming removed 3 bases at V and 9 bases at J, with 9 bases between. The CDR3 is 12 amino acids. Germline CDR1 and CDR2: SGHAT and FQNNGV. The J gene is TRBJ1-5, the V gene TRBV11-2; a possible D gene is TRBD1 (5 bases). Source material: peripheral blood. This TCR was sampled from a woman aged 40 to 55 who had recovered from COVID-19. The CDR3 bases are TGTGCCAGCAGCTTGGGGAGGGGGCCCCAGCATTTT. Protein product: CASSLGRGPQHF.